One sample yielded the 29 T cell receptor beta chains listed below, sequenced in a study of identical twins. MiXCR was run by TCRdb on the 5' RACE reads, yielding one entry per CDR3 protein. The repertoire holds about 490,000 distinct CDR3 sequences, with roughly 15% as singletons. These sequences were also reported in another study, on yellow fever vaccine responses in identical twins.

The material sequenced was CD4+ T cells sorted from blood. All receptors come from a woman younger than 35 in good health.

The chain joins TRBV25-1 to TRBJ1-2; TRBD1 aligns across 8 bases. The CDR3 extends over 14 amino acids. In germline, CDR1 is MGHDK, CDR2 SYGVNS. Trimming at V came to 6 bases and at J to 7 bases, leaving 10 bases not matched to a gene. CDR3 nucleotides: TGTGCCAGCAGCGATACAACAGGGGGTGGTGGCTACACCTTC. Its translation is CASSDTTGGGGYTF.

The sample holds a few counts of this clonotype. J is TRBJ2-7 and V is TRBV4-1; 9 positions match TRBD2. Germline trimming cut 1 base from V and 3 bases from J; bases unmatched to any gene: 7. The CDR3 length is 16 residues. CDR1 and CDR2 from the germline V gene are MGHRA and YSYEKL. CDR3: CASSQGLGSGSYEQYF. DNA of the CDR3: TGCGCCAGCAGCCAAGGATTGGGTAGCGGGAGCTACGAGCAGTACTTC.

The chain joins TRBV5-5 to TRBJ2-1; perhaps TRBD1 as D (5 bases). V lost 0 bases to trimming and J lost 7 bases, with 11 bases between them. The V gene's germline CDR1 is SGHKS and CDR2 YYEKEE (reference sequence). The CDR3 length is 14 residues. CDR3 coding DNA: TGTGCCAGCAGCTTGGCCTCAGGGAAAAATGAGCAGTTCTTC. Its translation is CASSLASGKNEQFF.

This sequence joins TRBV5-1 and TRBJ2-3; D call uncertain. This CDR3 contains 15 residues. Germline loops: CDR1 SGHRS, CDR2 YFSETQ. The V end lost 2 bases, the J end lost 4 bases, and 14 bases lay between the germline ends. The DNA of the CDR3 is TGCGCCAGCAGCTTTGGCACCAACCAGGCAGATACGCAGTATTTT. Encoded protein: CASSFGTNQADTQYF.

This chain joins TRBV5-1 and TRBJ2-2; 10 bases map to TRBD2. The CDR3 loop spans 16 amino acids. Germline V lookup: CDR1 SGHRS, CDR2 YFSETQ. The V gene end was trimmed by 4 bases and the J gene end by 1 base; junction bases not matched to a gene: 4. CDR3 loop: CASSPSGGWNTGELFF. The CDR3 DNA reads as TGCGCCAGCAGCCCTAGCGGGGGCTGGAACACCGGGGAGCTGTTTTTT.

DNA for the CDR3: TGTGCCAGCAGCCCATACAGGGTCCCCTACGAGCAGTACTTC. Protein: CASSPYRVPYEQYF. The rearrangement joins TRBV12-3 or TRBV12-4 to TRBJ2-7; D possibly corresponds to TRBD1 (6 bases). The CDR3 length is 14 residues. Trimming took 6 bases from V and 2 from J, leaving 14 bases between them.

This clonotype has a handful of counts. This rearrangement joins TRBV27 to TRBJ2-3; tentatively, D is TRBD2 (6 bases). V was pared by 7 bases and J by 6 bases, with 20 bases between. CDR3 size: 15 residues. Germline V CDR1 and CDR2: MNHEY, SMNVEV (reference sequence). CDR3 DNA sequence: TGTGCCAGCACCTTGCGATGGGGGGTCACGGATACGCAGTATTTT. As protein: CASTLRWGVTDTQYF.

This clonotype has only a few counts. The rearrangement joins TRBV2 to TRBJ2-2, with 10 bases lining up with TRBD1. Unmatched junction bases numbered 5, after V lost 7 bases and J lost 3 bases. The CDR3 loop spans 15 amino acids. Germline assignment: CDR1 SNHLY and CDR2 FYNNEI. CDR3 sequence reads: CASTWTGGHTGELFF. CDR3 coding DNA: TGTGCCAGCACCTGGACAGGGGGTCACACCGGGGAGCTGTTTTTT.

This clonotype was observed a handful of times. In DNA, the CDR3 is TGTGCCAGCAGTTACTCGCAGGGTTACGAGCAGTACGTC. Translated: CASSYSQGYEQYV. The chain links TRBV6-6 to TRBJ2-7; perhaps TRBD1 as D (5 bases). This CDR3 comprises 13 residues. Germline V lookup: CDR1 MNHNY, CDR2 SVGAGI (reference sequence). The V end lost 0 bases, the J end lost 4 bases, and 7 bases lay between the germline ends.

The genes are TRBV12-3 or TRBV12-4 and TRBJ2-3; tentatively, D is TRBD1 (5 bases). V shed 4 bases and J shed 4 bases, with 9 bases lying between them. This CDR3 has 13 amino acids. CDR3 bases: TGTGCCAGCAGTTGGACCAGGGCAGATACGCAGTATTTT. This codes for CASSWTRADTQYF.

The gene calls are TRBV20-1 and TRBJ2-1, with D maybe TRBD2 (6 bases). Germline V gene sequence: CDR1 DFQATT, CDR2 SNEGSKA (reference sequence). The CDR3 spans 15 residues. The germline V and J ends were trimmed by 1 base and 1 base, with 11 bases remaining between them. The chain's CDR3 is CSARAGALSYNEQFF. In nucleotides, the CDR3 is TGCAGTGCTAGAGCGGGAGCTCTTTCCTACAATGAGCAGTTCTTC.

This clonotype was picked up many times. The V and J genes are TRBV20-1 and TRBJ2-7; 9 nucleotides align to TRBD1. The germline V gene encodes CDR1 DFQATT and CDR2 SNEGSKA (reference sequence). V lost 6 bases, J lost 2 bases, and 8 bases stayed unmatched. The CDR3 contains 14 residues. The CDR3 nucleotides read TGCAGTGCAAATTCGGACAGGGGAACCTACGAGCAGTACGTC. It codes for CSANSDRGTYEQYV.

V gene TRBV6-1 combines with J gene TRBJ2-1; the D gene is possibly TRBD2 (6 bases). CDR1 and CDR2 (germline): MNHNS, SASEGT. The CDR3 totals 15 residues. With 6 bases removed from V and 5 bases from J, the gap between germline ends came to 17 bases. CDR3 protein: CASSSGGVPDNEQFF. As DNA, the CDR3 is TGTGCCAGCAGCTCCGGCGGGGTTCCGGACAATGAGCAGTTCTTC.

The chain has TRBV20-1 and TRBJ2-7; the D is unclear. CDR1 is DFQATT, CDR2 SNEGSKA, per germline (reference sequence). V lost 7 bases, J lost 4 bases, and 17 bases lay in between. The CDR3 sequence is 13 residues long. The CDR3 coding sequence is TGCAGTGTAAGGGCTAGTAATGGGTACGAGCAGTACTTC. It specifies CSVRASNGYEQYF.

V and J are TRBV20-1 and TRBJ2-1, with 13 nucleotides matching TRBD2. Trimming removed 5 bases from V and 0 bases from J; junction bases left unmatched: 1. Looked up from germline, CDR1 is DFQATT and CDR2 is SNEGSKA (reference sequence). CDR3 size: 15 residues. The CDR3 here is CSARTSGSSYNEQFF. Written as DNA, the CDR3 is TGCAGTGCTCGGACTAGCGGGAGCTCCTACAATGAGCAGTTCTTC.

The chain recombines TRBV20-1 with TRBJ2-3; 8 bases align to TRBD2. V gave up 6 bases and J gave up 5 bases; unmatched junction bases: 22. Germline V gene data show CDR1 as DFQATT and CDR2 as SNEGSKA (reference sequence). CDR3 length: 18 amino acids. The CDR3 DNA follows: TGCAGTGCCAATGGGTTTCCGGGAGGGCCTAGTCTCGTAGATACGCAGTATTTT. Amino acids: CSANGFPGGPSLVDTQYF.

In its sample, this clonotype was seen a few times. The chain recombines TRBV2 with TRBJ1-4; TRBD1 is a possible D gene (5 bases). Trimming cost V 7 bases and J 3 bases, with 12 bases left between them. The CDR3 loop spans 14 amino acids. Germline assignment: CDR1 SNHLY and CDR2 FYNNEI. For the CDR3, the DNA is TGTGCCAGCATTGGGACGGCAGCTAATGAAAAACTGTTTTTT. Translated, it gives CASIGTAANEKLFF.

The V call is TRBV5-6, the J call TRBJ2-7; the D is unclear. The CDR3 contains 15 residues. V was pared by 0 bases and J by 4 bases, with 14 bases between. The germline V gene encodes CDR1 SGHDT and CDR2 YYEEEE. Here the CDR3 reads CASSLVTSEGYEQYF. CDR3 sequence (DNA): TGTGCCAGCAGCTTGGTAACCTCGGAAGGATACGAGCAGTACTTC.

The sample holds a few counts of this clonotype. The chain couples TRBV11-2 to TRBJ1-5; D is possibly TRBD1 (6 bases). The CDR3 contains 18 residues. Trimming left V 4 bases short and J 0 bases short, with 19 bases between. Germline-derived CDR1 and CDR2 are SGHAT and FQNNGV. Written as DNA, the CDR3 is TGTGCCAGCAGCTCCAGAAACAGGGAGTCTTATAGCAATCAGCCCCAGCATTTT. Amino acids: CASSSRNRESYSNQPQHF.

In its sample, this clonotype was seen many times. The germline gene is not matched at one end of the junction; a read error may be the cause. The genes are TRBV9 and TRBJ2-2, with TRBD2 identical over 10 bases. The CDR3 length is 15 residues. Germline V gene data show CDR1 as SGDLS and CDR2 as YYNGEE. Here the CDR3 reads CASSVAGGNTGELFF. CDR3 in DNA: TGTGCCAGCAGTGTAGCGGGGGGAAACACCGGGGAGCTGTTTTTT. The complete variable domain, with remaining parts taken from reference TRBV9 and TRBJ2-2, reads DSGVTQTPKHLITATGQRVTLRCSPRSGDLSVYWYQQSLDQGLQFLIQYYNGEERAKGNILERFSAQQFPDLHSELNLSSLELGDSALYFCASSVAGGNTGELFFGEGSRLTVL.

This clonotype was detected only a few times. CDR3 residues: CASSQDIVRGVTGELFF. DNA for the CDR3: TGTGCCAGCAGCCAAGACATCGTGCGGGGGGTGACCGGGGAGCTGTTTTTT. V is TRBV4-2 and J is TRBJ2-2, with 8 positions matching TRBD2. V gave up 0 bases and J gave up 5 bases; unmatched junction bases: 8. The germline gives CDR1 LGHNA, CDR2 YNFKEQ. CDR3 length: 17 residues.

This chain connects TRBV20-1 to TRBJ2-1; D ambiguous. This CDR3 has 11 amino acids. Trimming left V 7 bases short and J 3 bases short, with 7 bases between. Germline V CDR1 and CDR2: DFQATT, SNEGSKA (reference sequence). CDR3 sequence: CSVPLYNEQFF. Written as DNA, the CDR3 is TGCAGTGTTCCCCTCTACAATGAGCAGTTCTTC.

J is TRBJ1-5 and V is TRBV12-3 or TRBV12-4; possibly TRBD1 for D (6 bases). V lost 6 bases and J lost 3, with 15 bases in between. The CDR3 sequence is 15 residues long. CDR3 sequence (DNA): TGTGCCAGCAGACAAACAGGGCTCGTCAATCAGCCCCAGCATTTT. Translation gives CASRQTGLVNQPQHF.

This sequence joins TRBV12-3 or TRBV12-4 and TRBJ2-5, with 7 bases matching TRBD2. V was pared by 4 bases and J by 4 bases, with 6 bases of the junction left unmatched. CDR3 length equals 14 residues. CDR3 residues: CASSSELASETQYF. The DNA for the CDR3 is TGTGCCAGCAGTTCCGAACTAGCGTCAGAGACCCAGTACTTC.

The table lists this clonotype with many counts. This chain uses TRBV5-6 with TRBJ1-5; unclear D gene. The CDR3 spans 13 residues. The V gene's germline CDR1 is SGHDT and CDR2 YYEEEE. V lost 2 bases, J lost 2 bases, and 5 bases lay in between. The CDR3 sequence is CASSLTGNQPQHF. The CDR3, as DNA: TGTGCCAGCAGCTTAACAGGCAATCAGCCCCAGCATTTT.

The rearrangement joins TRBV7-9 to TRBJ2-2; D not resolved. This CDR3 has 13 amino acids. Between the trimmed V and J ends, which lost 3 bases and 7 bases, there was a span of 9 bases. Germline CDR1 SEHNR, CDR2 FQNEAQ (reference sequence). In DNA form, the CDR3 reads TGTGCCAGCAGCTTTAATGACCTCGGGGAGCTGTTTTTT. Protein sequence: CASSFNDLGELFF.

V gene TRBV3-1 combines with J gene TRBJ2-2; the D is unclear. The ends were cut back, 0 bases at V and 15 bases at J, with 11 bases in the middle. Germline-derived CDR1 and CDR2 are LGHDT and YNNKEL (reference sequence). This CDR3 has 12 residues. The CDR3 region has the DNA TGTGCCAGCAGCCAAGATTTTGGAAGGATGTTTTTT. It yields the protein CASSQDFGRMFF.

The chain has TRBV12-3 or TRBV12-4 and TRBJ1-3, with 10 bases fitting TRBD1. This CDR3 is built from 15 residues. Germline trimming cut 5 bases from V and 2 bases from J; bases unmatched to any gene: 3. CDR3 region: CASSTGTGAGNTIYF. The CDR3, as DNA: TGTGCCAGCAGTACCGGGACAGGGGCTGGAAACACCATATATTTT.

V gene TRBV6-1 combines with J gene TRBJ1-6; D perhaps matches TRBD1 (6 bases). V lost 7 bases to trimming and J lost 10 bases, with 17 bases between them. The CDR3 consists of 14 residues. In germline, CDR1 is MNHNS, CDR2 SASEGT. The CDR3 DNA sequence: TGTGCCAGCACCTTTTCAGGGGAAGGATCACCCCTCCACTTT. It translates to CASTFSGEGSPLHF.